Sequencing of this T cell receptor (beta chain) was carried out in a study of blood T cell repertoires in COVID-19. Overall study context: Whether acute or convalescent, the COVID-19 samples came from the United States, Italy and Spain.

The V gene's germline CDR1 is SGHKS and CDR2 YYEKEE (reference sequence). The CDR3 has 15 residues. Trimming removed 0 bases at V and 2 bases at J, with 11 bases between. As processed by the authors: The assay estimated nucleated cells by amplifying reference gene primers. Here immunoSEQ multiplex PCR was the method, and the copy in TCRdb shows in-frame clones only, minus some. D and trimming were read from the DNA, whereas the V and J calls and clone size are those reported in that table. The sample has a few hundred thousand clones, approximately 85% seen once. The sample holds one count of this clone. Patients at the Seattle site were enrolled during active infection and followed longitudinally.

The sequencing input was peripheral blood. The chain recombines TRBV5-5 with TRBJ1-2, with D hard to call. The clonotype originates from a woman in her seventies with COVID-19, enrolled during active disease. CDR3 sequence (DNA): TGTGCCAGCAGCTTGGTGGGTCGCGGCAACTATGGCTACACCTTC. Its translation is CASSLVGRGNYGYTF.